This entry lists 21 T cell receptor beta chains sequenced from one sample in a study of blood T cells in healthy people across ages. Primed by a sample-barcoded 5' primer and a J-beta primer mix, a second PCR proceeded for about 6 to 12 cycles. MiXCR, run by TCRdb on the 5' RACE reads, gives a single entry per CDR3 protein. Counted here are 1 million or so distinct CDR3 sequences, roughly a quarter occurring once; the ten biggest clones make up about 0.69%. This sample was also put to use in a study of T cells of mothers and their children.

The sample comprised blood. Source of these receptors: a girl aged 2 to 9 in good health.

In this sample, this clonotype turned up a few times. The rearrangement joins TRBV7-2 to TRBJ1-1; D uncertain. V shed 1 base and J shed 7 bases, with 10 bases lying between them. Per germline, CDR1 SGHTA and CDR2 FQGNSA. The CDR3 sequence is 13 residues long. The CDR3 DNA sequence: TGTGCCAGCAGCTTAGTATCTGGCGGTGAAGCTTTCTTT. Protein sequence: CASSLVSGGEAFF.

V gene TRBV27 combines with J gene TRBJ1-4; a possible D gene is TRBD1 (5 bases). V lost 1 base and J lost 8, with 14 bases in between. This CDR3 comprises 15 residues. Germline V CDR1 and CDR2: MNHEY, SMNVEV (reference sequence). The CDR3 region has the DNA TGTGCCAGCAGTTTATGGGCGGGGGGAAGCGAAAAACTGTTTTTT. Translation gives CASSLWAGGSEKLFF.

This rearrangement joins TRBV29-1 to TRBJ2-3; D remains unclear. CDR1 is SQVTM and CDR2 is ANQGSEA in the germline V gene. V was trimmed by 3 bases and J by 7 bases, leaving 14 bases between them. The CDR3 spans 13 residues. CDR3 DNA: TGCAGCGTTGAGGTTGGAATTCTGTATACGCAGTATTTT. Protein product: CSVEVGILYTQYF.

Ten or more counts support this clonotype. This rearrangement joins TRBV27 to TRBJ1-2; perhaps TRBD1 as D (5 bases). V lost 5 bases to trimming and J lost 3 bases, with 10 bases between them. This CDR3 comprises 13 residues. Germline CDR1 is MNHEY and CDR2 is SMNVEV (reference sequence). The CDR3 nucleotides read TGTGCCAGCAGTCAGCAGGGACACTATGGCTACACCTTC. Translation: CASSQQGHYGYTF.

This clonotype has a handful of counts. A junction boundary mismatches the germline segment, possibly from a read error. V usage is TRBV28 and J usage is TRBJ2-7; TRBD2 matches 7 bases. Germline CDR1 MDHEN, CDR2 SYDVKM. This CDR3 region has 16 residues. This chain's CDR3 is CANSSRRSSGPYEQYF. The CDR3, as DNA: TGTGCCAACAGTTCCCGAAGGTCTAGCGGACCATACGAGCAGTACTTC. The full variable domain, in which reference TRBV28 and TRBJ2-7 provide the parts outside the CDR3, is DVKVTQSSRYLVKRTGEKVFLECVQDMDHENMFWYRQDPGLGLRLIYFSYDVKMKEKGDIPEGYSVSREKKERFSLILESASTNQTSMYLCANSSRRSSGPYEQYFGPGTRLTVT.

The J gene is TRBJ2-7, the V gene TRBV7-9; 8 bases are shared with TRBD1. The CDR3 totals 14 residues. V was clipped by 4 bases and J by 4 bases; unmatched bases: 6. Germline CDR1 SEHNR, CDR2 FQNEAQ (reference sequence). The CDR3 reads CASSSRTGMYEQYF. The CDR3 region has the DNA TGTGCCAGCAGCTCTCGGACAGGGATGTACGAGCAGTACTTC.

The V call is TRBV5-1, the J call TRBJ2-5, with unresolved D. The assigned J gene may be wrong: the sequence end matches TRBJ2-1 better. Germline CDR1 SGHRS, CDR2 YFSETQ. This CDR3 region has 15 residues. The CDR3 coding sequence is TGCGCCAGCAGCTTGGTTTCGTTTCGTGGCAATGAGCAGTTCTTC. It yields the protein CASSLVSFRGNEQFF.

V and J are TRBV27 and TRBJ2-7; D is unresolved. With 1 base removed from V and 3 bases from J, the gap between germline ends came to 10 bases. The CDR3 runs 14 residues. The germline V gene encodes CDR1 MNHEY and CDR2 SMNVEV (reference sequence). CDR3 amino acids: CASSLLSSSYEQYF. The DNA for the CDR3 is TGTGCCAGCAGTTTATTAAGTTCGAGCTACGAGCAGTACTTC.

The rearrangement joins TRBV7-9 to TRBJ2-4; the D gene is possibly TRBD2 (6 bases). CDR1 is SEHNR, CDR2 FQNEAQ, per germline (reference sequence). This CDR3 has 18 amino acids. The V end was cut by 8 bases, the J end by 8 bases, with 31 bases between. The CDR3 bases are TGTGCCAGCGGACTAACGGAGATAGCAGAAGGACGGACTGACATTCAGTACTTC. It yields the protein CASGLTEIAEGRTDIQYF.

This clonotype was found a few times. V and J are TRBV14 and TRBJ2-5; tentative D call: TRBD2 (6 bases). Near its end, the DNA agrees better with TRBJ2-7, so the J call may be wrong. The CDR3 has 17 residues. Looked up from germline, CDR1 is SGHDN and CDR2 is FVKESK. CDR3 sequence: CASSQDRGSGLSYEQYF. The CDR3 DNA is TGTGCCAGCAGCCAAGATCGGGGGAGTGGGCTTTCCTACGAGCAGTACTTC.

This clonotype was detected a few times. This chain joins TRBV12-3 or TRBV12-4 and TRBJ1-2; 10 bases map to TRBD1. The CDR3 is made up of 15 amino acids. The J segment lost 4 bases and the V segment lost 5 bases, leaving 7 bases of the junction unmatched. CDR3 region: CASSDRGRIGYGYTF. The CDR3 DNA reads as TGTGCCAGCAGTGACAGGGGGCGCATTGGCTATGGCTACACCTTC.

This chain uses TRBV6-1 with TRBJ2-7; 8 bases match TRBD2. The ends lost 2 bases at V and 6 bases at J; junction bases unmatched: 6. The CDR3 is made up of 14 amino acids. From germline, CDR1 is MNHNS and CDR2 SASEGT. The CDR3 DNA follows: TGTGCCAGCAGTGAACTAGCGGGCCTCCCCGAGCAGTACTTC. The encoded protein is CASSELAGLPEQYF.

CDR3 region: CASSLARDGTYEQYF. The DNA of the CDR3 is TGTGCCAGCAGCTTAGCCCGGGACGGTACCTACGAGCAGTACTTC. V usage is TRBV7-9 and J usage is TRBJ2-7; either TRBD1 or TRBD2 may supply D (5 bases each). This CDR3 spans 15 amino acids. V gave up 0 bases and J gave up 2 bases, with 11 bases separating them. CDR1 is SEHNR, CDR2 FQNEAQ, per germline (reference sequence).

The rearrangement joins TRBV14 to TRBJ2-7, with 10 bases identical to TRBD2. V shed 0 bases, J shed 5 bases, and the junction held 7 bases outside the gene matches. Looked up from germline, CDR1 is SGHDN and CDR2 is FVKESK. The CDR3 runs to 16 residues. The CDR3 DNA is TGTGCCAGCAGCCAAGAACGTCTAGCGGGAGACAACGAGCAGTACTTC. It is translated as CASSQERLAGDNEQYF. The complete variable domain, with remaining parts taken from reference TRBV14 and TRBJ2-7, reads EAGVTQFPSHSVIEKGQTVTLRCDPISGHDNLYWYRRVMGKEIKFLLHFVKESKQDESGMPNNRFLAERTGGTYSTLKVQPAELEDSGVYFCASSQERLAGDNEQYFGPGTRLTVT.

This clonotype has more than one count but fewer than ten. The chain couples TRBV6-1 to TRBJ2-3; the D gene is possibly TRBD2 (5 bases). Per the germline V gene, CDR1 is MNHNS and CDR2 is SASEGT. The CDR3 consists of 15 residues. The V gene lost 4 bases and the J gene lost 2 bases, with 13 bases spanning the gap. CDR3: CASSGGRAYTDTQYF. The CDR3, as DNA: TGTGCCAGCAGTGGAGGGCGGGCCTACACAGATACGCAGTATTTT.

The chain links TRBV29-1 to TRBJ2-7; D remains ambiguous. The CDR3 spans 13 residues. The V end was cut by 4 bases, the J end by 4 bases, with 14 bases between. Germline V lookup: CDR1 SQVTM, CDR2 ANQGSEA. CDR3 coding DNA: TGCAGCGTTGTTCTCGTATGGTCGTACGAGCAGTACTTC. Residues: CSVVLVWSYEQYF.

The rearrangement links TRBV24-1 to TRBJ2-1; tentative D call: TRBD1 (7 bases). TRBJ2-7 explains the end of the DNA better; the J call may be wrong. Germline lookup yields CDR1 KGHDR and CDR2 SFDVKD. The CDR3 covers 14 residues. Here the CDR3 DNA reads TGTGCCACCAGTTTCGGAGGGGGGACAGCAGGGCAGTACTTC. Its protein product is CATSFGGGTAGQYF.

A word on this clonotype: Germline and junction disagree at one end, which may indicate a read error. The rearrangement joins TRBV7-2 to TRBJ1-2; TRBD1 agrees at 7 bases. Germline-derived CDR1 and CDR2 are SGHTA and FQGNSA. CDR3 size: 16 residues. The CDR3 region is CASSLEQGGPNYGYTF. In nucleotides, the CDR3 is TGTGCCAGCAGCTTAGAGCAGGGGGGACCTAACTACGGCTACACCTTC.

J is TRBJ2-1 and V is TRBV12-3 or TRBV12-4; 7 bases agree with TRBD2. V lost 3 bases to trimming and J lost 3 bases; unmatched junction nucleotides: 8. This CDR3 region has 16 residues. The DNA for the CDR3 is TGTGCCAGCAGTTTTTCCGGGATAGCGGGCTACAATGAGCAGTTCTTC. Encoded protein: CASSFSGIAGYNEQFF.

V and J are TRBV9 and TRBJ2-5; 10 nucleotides align to TRBD1. This CDR3 spans 16 amino acids. Germline CDR1 is SGDLS and CDR2 is YYNGEE. The V gene end was trimmed by 0 bases and the J gene end by 5 bases; junction bases not matched to a gene: 7. The chain's CDR3 is CASSVVVTGGRETQYF. CDR3 bases: TGTGCCAGCAGCGTAGTGGTGACAGGGGGCCGGGAGACCCAGTACTTC.

Here the CDR3 DNA reads TGTGCCAGCAGCTCCCCCCAGGGGGGGCGGACCCAGTACTTC. This translates into CASSSPQGGRTQYF. V usage is TRBV7-6 and J usage is TRBJ2-5, with D perhaps being TRBD1 or TRBD2 (7 bases each). CDR1 SGHVS and CDR2 FNYEAQ come from the germline V gene. V was cut by 4 bases and J by 7 bases, with 16 bases left in between. There are 14 residues in the CDR3.